The T cell receptor (beta chain) under discussion was sequenced for a study of blood T cell repertoires in COVID-19 (dated by TCRdb to the early 2020s). For the study in its entirety: Samples covering the acute and convalescent phases of COVID-19 were provided by collaborators in the United States, Italy and Spain. Subjects who had been exposed to COVID-19, were actively infected with it, or had recovered from it provided the deeply sampled blood TCRbeta repertoires that made up the dataset. The samples were drawn from the first 160 participants of the ongoing ImmuneRACE study and from over 950 subjects provided by 6 global collaborators. Sample metadata almost always included a de-identified subject ID, COVID-19 status, age in years and sex. Where available, HLA class I and class II types were taken from metadata supplied by the sample provider and were not determined by assay-based typing. A freely available public database, intended as a resource for researchers studying the immune response to SARS-CoV-2, is where the repertoires were released. The prospective study material was composed of cDNA or gDNA derived from T cells, B-cell-depleted T cells, or PBMCs.

TCRbeta CDR3 regions were amplified from genomic DNA using the immunoSEQ Assay, a bias-controlled multiplex PCR. Per the source publication's procedure: The number of nucleated cells in each sample was estimated by amplification of reference gene primers within the assay. To quantify the absolute abundance of each unique TCRbeta CDR3 rearrangement, sequence reads were collapsed and filtered. Productive Simpson clonality was computed per sample as the square root of Simpson's diversity index over productive rearrangements. The source is immuneACCESS, and TCRdb retained only in-frame sequences with V and J called. Part of the clones is not carried over; for the studies checked, unresolved V genes explain less than half of this, and the remainder is unexplained. V, J and clone size were drawn from that table, and D and trimming were deduced from the DNA. Counted in this sample were around 140,000 clones; about 87% of them appeared once. The ten most abundant clones make up more than 2.5% of the sample.

About this clone: Its antigen remains unidentified. There are no base qualities to consult, and no much larger clone falls within one base.

Its CDR3 holds 16 amino acids, cysteine through phenylalanine. Just CDR3 DNA is preserved here, 48 bases in frame from base 1. Germline trimming amounts to 0 bases on V and 0 bases on J, with 4 as the count of junction bases outside the gene matches. The CDR1 and CDR2 encoded by the germline V gene are SGHRS and YFSETQ. One collaborating source in Seattle enrolled patients during active infection and followed them longitudinally through the course of disease. Whole blood was collected in K2EDTA tubes by collaborating institutions according to the institutions' own protocols. For TCRbeta analysis, collaborators shipped samples in one of three forms: frozen whole blood, isolated PBMCs, or DNA extracted from either of those sample types. Broad study findings and their caveats: The quantity of clinical and demographic metadata differed by source and by participant and was supplied without curation.

Sequenced sample: peripheral blood. The source of this sequence is a human donor with COVID-19, enrolled during active disease. The donor label of this sample is uncertain. The chain employs TRBV5-1 and TRBJ1-1, with 8 bases matching TRBD1. The CDR3 has the sequence CASSLGQGTVNTEAFF. The base sequence is TGCGCCAGCAGCTTGGGACAGGGGACTGTGAACACTGAAGCTTTCTTT.